This passage covers 5 T cell receptor beta chains from one sample sequenced in a study of blood T cell repertoires in COVID-19. The assay was immunoSEQ multiplex PCR, and TCRdb's table has in-frame clones only and misses some. The sample yields about 140,000 clones, about four fifths seen once. The sample taken for sequencing was peripheral blood. These receptors were taken from a woman aged 55-69 years with active or convalescent COVID-19.

The V gene is TRBV5-1, the J gene TRBJ2-5, with a possible D match to TRBD1 (5 bases). With 0 bases removed from V and 2 bases from J, the gap between germline ends came to 11 bases. The CDR3 is made up of 15 amino acids. Germline V gene lookup returns CDR1 SGHRS and CDR2 YFSETQ. The CDR3 protein is CASSLAVPGQETQYF. Written as DNA, the CDR3 is TGCGCCAGCAGCTTGGCCGTACCAGGGCAAGAGACCCAGTACTTC.

V and J are TRBV28 and TRBJ2-7, with 11 bases identical to TRBD2. This CDR3 contains 16 residues. The trim removed 5 bases at V and 2 bases at J, leaving 8 bases unmatched. CDR1 is MDHEN, CDR2 SYDVKM, per germline. CDR3 sequence reads: CASSRLAGGPPYEQYF. The CDR3 DNA follows: TGTGCCAGCAGTAGGCTAGCGGGGGGCCCCCCCTACGAGCAGTACTTC.

The V gene is TRBV5-5, the J gene TRBJ2-5, with TRBD1 identical over 7 bases. Germline CDR1 is SGHKS and CDR2 is YYEKEE (reference sequence). The CDR3 has 14 residues. The junction had 5 bases not matched to a gene; V was cut back by 4 bases and J by 2 bases. The DNA of the CDR3 is TGTGCCAGCAGCACGGGACAGATACAAGAGACCCAGTACTTC. This codes for CASSTGQIQETQYF.

This rearrangement joins TRBV6-6 to TRBJ1-4, with 8 bases fitting TRBD1. Germline-derived CDR1 and CDR2 are MNHNY and SVGAGI (reference sequence). The CDR3 is 15 residues long. V lost 6 bases, J lost 8 bases, and 11 bases stayed unmatched. DNA for the CDR3: TGTGCCAGCAGGAGCAGACAGGGGAGGAGCGAAAAACTGTTTTTT. Translation: CASRSRQGRSEKLFF.

The chain uses TRBV6-5 and TRBJ1-2; tentative D call: TRBD1 (6 bases). The length of the CDR3 is 14 residues. Germline CDR1 MNHEY, CDR2 SVGAGI. V was shortened by 7 bases and J by 6 bases, with 18 bases between the two germline ends. CDR3 nucleotides: TGTGCCAGCACCCTACGGGGGGGCGGGAATGGCTACACCTTC. Protein sequence: CASTLRGGGNGYTF.